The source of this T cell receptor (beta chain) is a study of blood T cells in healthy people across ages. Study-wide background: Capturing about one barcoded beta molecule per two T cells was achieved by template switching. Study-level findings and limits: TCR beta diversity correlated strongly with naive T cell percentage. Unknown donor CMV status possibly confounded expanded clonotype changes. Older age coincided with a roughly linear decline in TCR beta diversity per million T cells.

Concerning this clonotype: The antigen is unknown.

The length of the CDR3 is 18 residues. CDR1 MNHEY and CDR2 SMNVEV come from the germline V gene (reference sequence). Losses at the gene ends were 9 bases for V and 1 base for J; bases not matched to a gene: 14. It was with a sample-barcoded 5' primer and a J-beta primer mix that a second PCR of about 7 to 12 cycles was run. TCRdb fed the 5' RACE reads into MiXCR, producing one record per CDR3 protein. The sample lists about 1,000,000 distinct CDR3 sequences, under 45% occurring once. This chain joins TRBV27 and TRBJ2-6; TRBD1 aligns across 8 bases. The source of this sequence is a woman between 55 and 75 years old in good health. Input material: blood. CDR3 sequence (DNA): TGTGCCAGTTCTCCGGGACAGGTAGAAAAGTCTGGGGCCAACGTCCTGACTTTC. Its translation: CASSPGQVEKSGANVLTF.